The present entry profiles one T cell receptor beta chain with its context. This clonotype has more than one count but fewer than ten. The specificity of this receptor is unknown. No base qualities exist here, and no much larger clone lies one base off it. Sequencing instrument: Illumina HiSeq 2500. TCR beta libraries were prepared by quantitative 5'-RACE with molecular barcodes. Turning to the authors' computational methods: To identify disease-linked TCR variants, a new computational method was used, one built on a probabilistic model of VDJ rearrangement. TCRdb trimmed the raw reads at Q25, called clones with MiXCR and kept productive beta chains. When rows share a CDR3 protein, they turn into one entry using the most common DNA and genes. The V and J calls follow TCRdb's processing rather than the paper's. This sample lists around 30,000 distinct CDR3 sequences; about 5.1% were detected once. Of the sample, around 1.9% is held by the ten largest clones.

This sample stems from a study of CD8 T cells in ankylosing spondylitis (dated by TCRdb to the late 2010s). Background for the entire study: The study set out to find disease-linked TCR variants by profiling T cell receptor beta repertoires in ankylosing spondylitis patients and healthy donors. Peripheral blood was sampled, and synovial fluid was also collected from ankylosing spondylitis patients. The full study cohort was made up of 25 ankylosing spondylitis patients and some 100 healthy donors.

Overall study results and their limits: A TCR beta motif of eight highly homologous amino acid variants appeared characteristic of blood from ankylosing spondylitis patients. According to the report, matched synovial fluid samples from ankylosing spondylitis patients were significantly enriched for the disease-linked clones. Some motif variants were previously reported in synovial fluid and blood of reactive arthritis patients, suggesting common disease-initiation mechanisms. The disease-linked clones showed a CD8+ phenotype and occurred at relatively low frequencies in peripheral blood.

Reading the germline V gene gives CDR1 SGDLS and CDR2 YYNGEE. Cut back by 0 bases and 3 bases, the V and J ends lie 13 bases apart. Taken from cysteine to phenylalanine, the CDR3 has 15 residues. Left in the record is the CDR3 DNA by itself, 45 bases read in frame from the first base. Recombination connected TRBV9 to TRBJ2-7; the D gene is perhaps TRBD1, from 5 matching bases. Sequencing used blood, either unsorted or a sorted T cell fraction (not recorded which). This clonotype was sampled from a female donor with ankylosing spondylitis or in good health (not recorded which). The CDR3 corresponds to CASSVEWQGYYEQYF. The nucleotide sequence is given as TGTGCCAGCAGCGTAGAGTGGCAGGGCTACTACGAGCAGTACTTC.